Listed below are T cell receptor beta chains from one sample, sequenced in a study of shared clonotypes between healthy human individuals. Here immunoSEQ multiplex PCR was the method, and the copy in TCRdb shows in-frame clones only, minus some. The sample has some 2,100,000 clones, approximately 94% seen once. The sample consisted of naive CD4+ T cells sorted from blood. The receptors were sampled from a man in his late teens or twenties in good health. CDR3s include the opening cysteine and the closing phenylalanine or tryptophan.

TRBV7-8 CASSLAEGYEQYF
TRBV5-1 CASSSAAAGVSYEQYF
TRBV12-5 CASGPGQLSYEQYF
TRBV30 CAWSRRGPYEQYF
TRBV2 CASSTGQGGKNIQYF
TRBV29-1 CSVDELPLPGRLETQYF
TRBV11-2 CASSSQDRGYYYGYTF
TRBV2 CASRQRTGGDEKLFF
TRBV6-5 CASRSTEMDEKLFF
TRBV6-1 CASSKPGQGRYGYTF